A single T cell receptor beta chain is shown here with its context. Responders (roughly 200,000, CFSE-labeled) met roughly 200,000 stimulators that were irradiated and violet-dye-labeled. Proliferating CFSE-low CD3+CD4+ and CD3+CD8+ responders were sorted post-reaction. The data stem from a study of graft-versus-host responses after intestinal transplantation. Whole-study results and caveats: Circulating GvH clone levels at their peak were associated with HvG declines (early post-transplant). GvH clones were found in recipient marrow; some appeared first in ileum or blood.

Generated by immunoSEQ multiplex PCR, the TCRdb table keeps only in-frame clones and is missing some. The sample records roughly 21,000 clones, 25% to 35% being singletons. The V end was cut by 0 bases, the J end by 2 bases, with 7 bases between. This CDR3 is built from 14 residues. Germline V gene sequence: CDR1 MNHEY, CDR2 SVGAGI. Material: alloreactive CD8+ T cells from a mixed lymphocyte reaction culture, obtained before intestinal transplant. As to subset: CFSE-low proliferating T cells sorted from roughly six-day pre-transplant mixed lymphocyte reaction (GvH or HvG direction). This TCR came from a human patient who received an intestinal transplant. The rearrangement joins TRBV6-5 to TRBJ2-5; D perhaps matches TRBD2 (5 bases). CDR3 region: CASSYSRGQETQYF. CDR3 sequence (DNA): TGTGCCAGCAGTTACTCGAGAGGGCAAGAGACCCAGTACTTC.